This T cell receptor (beta chain) was identified in a study of tumor and adjacent non-tumor tissue in lung cancer (dated 2018 in TCRdb). General notes on the study: The cohort included more than 9 adenocarcinoma, 2 squamous cell carcinoma and 1 small cell lung cancer patients. A few dozen paired specimens, one tumor and one normal lung sample per patient, were profiled by TCRbeta CDR3 sequencing. Sequencing produced around 130,000,000 productive TCRbeta reads in total, an average of around 4.2 million reads per sample. The study compared bulk TCRbeta repertoires between lung tumor tissue and matched distant non-tumor lung tissue from fewer than 19 lung cancer patients. Among the approximately 15 patients, ages ranged from roughly 30 to 85 years, some ten were men and 5 were women, and disease was TNM stage I to III. Study-wide conclusions, independent of this receptor: The top 100 clones accounted for a significantly larger cumulative portion of the repertoire in normal lung than in tumor tissue. Only roughly 16 patients were in the cohort, and the authors stated that larger samples and more detailed clinical data are needed. TCR diversity was significantly higher in younger patients, and higher tumor TCR diversity was associated with shorter overall and disease-free survival. Tumor tissue showed significantly greater TCR diversity (inverse Simpson) than normal lung tissue (approximately 430 vs 150, P = 0.0075, Mann-Whitney U test). The methods do not name the sequencing platform or mention unique molecular identifiers. Peripheral blood was not sequenced, so blood TCRbeta repertoires were not examined in the lung cancer patients of the study.

This clonotype was counted many times. No antigen is known for it. Per-base qualities were not stored, and no clone one base away is much larger. The germline V gene (reference sequence) gives CDR1 as DFQATT and CDR2 as SNEGSKA. There are 19 amino acids in the CDR3, from cysteine to phenylalanine inclusive. The entry retains the CDR3 DNA only, 57 bases that are in frame from base 1. V is clipped by 1 base and J by 4 bases, and the sequence between their germline boundaries is 28 bases long. Receptor libraries were prepared by multiplex PCR. Data came from an Illumina HiSeq 2500. TCRbeta libraries were constructed through three rounds of nested PCR with primers (Table S4) according to protocols adapted from ARM-PCR. Before sequencing, PCR products of 200-500 bp were excised from the gel and purified with the QIAquick gel extraction kit. The source study handled its data this way. Reads were cleaned using Trimmomatic, were merged into complete CDR3 sequences using FLASH, and were assigned to V(D)J germline segments using MiTCR. VDJtools was used to compute clonal diversity as the inverse Simpson's index. In-frame sequences lacking a premature stop codon were counted as productive reads. Through fastp at Q25 and MiXCR, TCRdb rebuilt clones from the public reads, retaining in-frame beta chains. Rows are unified per CDR3 protein, each entry keeping the most common DNA and genes. For this entry, the V and J calls and clone size follow TCRdb and not the study's own pipeline. The sample table shows roughly 120,000 distinct CDR3 sequences, and approximately 80% are seen once. Jointly, the top ten make up 22% of the sample.

RNA was isolated from bulk, unsorted tissue, and RNA quality was assessed with a NanoDrop ND-1000 and an Agilent 2100. Newly diagnosed lung cancer patients without prior chemotherapy who had been admitted for thoracic surgery in China between August and November 2014 were enrolled as donors. The study excluded patients who had received radiotherapy or chemotherapy before or who had another cancer at the same time. Pieces of surgical tissue measuring about 1-2 cm3 were kept in RNAlater solution and stored at -80 degrees C until use. The sequence was collected from a man in his 70s with non-small cell lung cancer. The sequencing input was lung tumor tissue. This chain is built from TRBV20-1 and TRBJ1-2; TRBD1 might be the D gene, on 5 matching bases. CDR3 loop: CSARAEASLRQIALYGYTF. The DNA sequence reads TGCAGTGCTAGAGCCGAAGCCTCTCTGAGACAGATTGCCCTCTATGGCTACACCTTC.